This is a list of T cell receptor beta chains from one sample in a study of technical replicates of blood from a handful of donors. Only in-frame clones appear in the TCRdb table, and some are missing; sequencing was by immunoSEQ multiplex PCR. The table shows tens of thousands of clones, with roughly nine tenths occurring only once. The sequenced material came from PBMCs. All receptors derive from a human donor in good health. Some clones in this sample may be carry-over from other donors' samples. The CDR3 runs from the conserved cysteine through the conserved F or W. Fields, in order: D gene, V gene, clone size, J gene, CDR3 protein, CDR3 DNA. The D gene is left open where the match is weak. The size entry is marked missing in some rows and otherwise reads once, few, many or a size class.

-	TRBV16	-	TRBJ1-1	CASSQNNMNTEAFF	TGTGCCAGCAGCCAGAATAACATGAACACTGAAGCTTTCTTT
TRBD1	TRBV29-1	-	TRBJ2-7	CSAAGTAAYEQYF	TGCAGCGCCGCCGGGACAGCTGCCTACGAGCAGTACTTC
TRBD1	TRBV9	-	TRBJ1-4	CASSVQGTGGEKLFF	TGTGCCAGCAGCGTACAGGGGACAGGGGGAGAAAAACTGTTTTTT
TRBD1	TRBV7-2	-	TRBJ2-7	CASSAPAQGAYEQYF	TGTGCCAGCAGCGCACCAGCGCAGGGGGCGTACGAGCAGTACTTC
-	TRBV7-9	-	TRBJ2-1	CASRPYYGGYSNEQFF	TGTGCCAGCAGACCCTACTACGGGGGATACTCTAATGAGCAGTTCTTC
-	TRBV19	once	TRBJ1-2	CASSTDSQGYGYTF	TGTGCCAGTAGTACCGACAGCCAGGGGTATGGCTACACCTTC
-	TRBV7-6	-	TRBJ2-1	CASSLGAAAGEQFF	TGTGCCAGCAGCTTAGGGGCAGCTGCTGGGGAGCAGTTCTTC
TRBD1	TRBV11-2	-	TRBJ2-7	CASSYGTDFYEQYF	TGTGCCAGCAGTTACGGGACAGACTTTTACGAGCAGTACTTC
TRBD2	TRBV7-2	-	TRBJ2-3	CASSSSGGATLIYF	TGTGCCAGCAGCTCTAGCGGGGGGGCCACGTTAATATATTTT
-	TRBV7-9	once	TRBJ1-6	CASSLEAAFRYNSPLHF	TGTGCCAGCAGCTTGGAAGCGGCATTCCGCTATAATTCACCCCTCCACTTT
TRBD1	TRBV5-6	-	TRBJ2-7	CASSLAGGGSYEQYF	TGTGCCAGCAGCTTAGCAGGGGGCGGCTCCTACGAGCAGTACTTC
TRBD1	TRBV7-3	-	TRBJ1-1	CASSKRDSSDTEAFF	TGTGCCAGCAGCAAAAGGGACAGTTCCGACACTGAAGCTTTCTTT
TRBD1	TRBV19	few	TRBJ1-1	CASSGDRIEAFF	TGTGCCAGTAGCGGGGACAGAATTGAAGCTTTCTTT
-	TRBV7-2	-	TRBJ1-5	CASSAVGSNQPQHF	TGTGCCAGCAGCGCGGTGGGTAGCAATCAGCCCCAGCATTTT
-	TRBV7-2	-	TRBJ2-7	CASSPGLGGGTYEQYF	TGTGCCAGCAGCCCGGGACTTGGAGGAGGAACCTACGAGCAGTACTTC
TRBD2	TRBV5-1	-	TRBJ2-5	CASSPGGLAGAETQYF	TGCGCCAGCAGCCCCGGGGGCCTAGCGGGGGCAGAGACCCAGTACTTC
-	TRBV7-9	-	TRBJ2-3	CASSGGLLGAAQYF	TGTGCCAGCAGCGGAGGGCTTTTGGGTGCGGCGCAGTATTTT
-	TRBV19	-	TRBJ1-2	CASSIGLDGYTF	TGTGCCAGTAGTATAGGGTTAGATGGCTACACCTTC
-	TRBV10-3	-	TRBJ2-3	CAILRTDTQYF	TGTGCCATCCTAAGAACAGATACGCAGTATTTT
-	TRBV10-3	few	TRBJ2-5	CAISEEGETQYF	TGTGCCATCAGTGAAGAGGGAGAGACCCAGTACTTC
TRBD2	TRBV4-2	-	TRBJ2-7	CASSQGTSAEGYEQYF	TGTGCCAGCAGCCAGGGTACTAGCGCCGAGGGGTACGAGCAGTACTTC
-	TRBV4-3	-	TRBJ1-1	CASSQDRGIIEAFF	TGCGCCAGCAGCCAAGATAGGGGGATAATTGAAGCTTTCTTT
TRBD2	TRBV18	-	TRBJ2-5	CASSPKPPLAGGQETQYF	TGTGCCAGCTCCCCGAAACCCCCACTAGCGGGGGGGCAGGAGACCCAGTACTTC
TRBD2	TRBV10-3	few	TRBJ2-3	CAISPQTSGRGDTQYF	TGTGCCATCAGCCCCCAGACTAGCGGGAGGGGAGATACGCAGTATTTT
TRBD2	TRBV29-1	-	TRBJ2-1	CSVDLAGGYNEQFF	TGCAGCGTTGACCTAGCGGGGGGGTACAATGAGCAGTTCTTC
-	TRBV2	-	TRBJ2-4	CASSGGPLGAKNIQYF	TGTGCCAGCAGTGGGGGGCCCCTCGGGGCCAAAAACATTCAGTACTTC
TRBD2	TRBV5-1	-	TRBJ2-7	CASSWSGRDYEQYF	TGCGCCAGCAGTTGGAGCGGGAGAGACTACGAGCAGTACTTC
TRBD2	TRBV19	-	TRBJ2-4	CASSTRTSGDKNIQYF	TGTGCCAGTAGTACCCGGACTAGCGGGGACAAAAACATTCAGTACTTC
TRBD2	TRBV6-6	-	TRBJ2-7	CASRRTSDTYEQYF	TGTGCCAGCAGGAGGACTAGCGACACCTACGAGCAGTACTTC
-	TRBV6-1	-	TRBJ2-7	CASSERPIGWETGPTYEQYF	TGTGCCAGCAGTGAACGGCCGATCGGCTGGGAAACAGGTCCTACCTACGAGCAGTACTTC
-	TRBV13	-	TRBJ2-1	CASSELATYNEQFF	TGTGCCAGCAGCGAACTAGCAACCTACAATGAGCAGTTCTTC
TRBD2	TRBV19	-	TRBJ2-7	CASSLSGGAEGPYEQYF	TGTGCCAGTAGTCTTAGCGGGGGGGCGGAGGGACCGTACGAGCAGTACTTC
-	TRBV5-1	-	TRBJ1-3	CASSSGQGNTIYF	TGCGCCAGCAGCTCCGGACAGGGAAACACCATATATTTT
-	TRBV19	-	TRBJ1-2	CASSISEGPYGYTF	TGTGCCAGTAGTATATCGGAGGGACCTTATGGCTACACCTTC
-	TRBV7-3	-	TRBJ2-3	CASSSVAEGTQYF	TGTGCCAGCAGCTCAGTAGCGGAGGGGACGCAGTATTTT
-	TRBV9	-	TRBJ1-2	CASSVDGSYGYTF	TGTGCCAGCAGCGTAGATGGCTCCTATGGCTACACCTTC
TRBD1	TRBV9	-	TRBJ2-3	CASSRGPTGSSDTQYF	TGTGCCAGCAGCCGCGGCCCGACAGGGAGCTCAGATACGCAGTATTTT
-	TRBV6-5	-	TRBJ1-1	CASSRDRGGTEAFF	TGTGCCAGCAGCCGCGACCGGGGTGGGACTGAAGCTTTCTTT
-	TRBV9	once	TRBJ2-7	CASSVATSNEQYF	TGTGCCAGCAGCGTAGCAACTAGCAACGAGCAGTACTTC
-	TRBV19	-	TRBJ2-3	CASSNRGTDTQYF	TGTGCCAGTAGTAACAGGGGCACAGATACGCAGTATTTT
-	TRBV27	-	TRBJ2-7	CASSLLGVMGEQYF	TGTGCCAGCAGTTTATTAGGGGTTATGGGCGAGCAGTACTTC
-	TRBV6-5	few	TRBJ2-6	CASSYSSLTGANVLTF	TGTGCCAGCAGTTACTCTAGTTTGACTGGGGCCAACGTCCTGACTTTC
-	TRBV4-3	-	TRBJ1-6	CASSQDRVLAGSPLHF	TGCGCCAGCAGCCAAGATCGCGTCCTGGCGGGGTCACCCCTCCACTTT
TRBD1	TRBV4-3	-	TRBJ1-2	CASSRDRLGNYGYTF	TGCGCCAGCAGCCGGGACAGACTGGGGAACTATGGCTACACCTTC
TRBD2	TRBV5-4	-	TRBJ2-2	CASSGTSGRLGTGELFF	TGTGCCAGCTCCGGGACTAGCGGGAGATTGGGCACCGGGGAGCTGTTTTTT
-	TRBV13	-	TRBJ1-2	CASSLWGTNYGYTF	TGTGCCAGCAGCTTATGGGGCACTAACTATGGCTACACCTTC
TRBD1	TRBV2	-	TRBJ1-3	CASSGTGGMGNTIYF	TGTGCCAGCAGTGGAACAGGGGGCATGGGAAACACCATATATTTT
-	TRBV5-1	once	TRBJ2-2	CASNTGKNTGELFF	TGCGCCAGCAACACAGGGAAGAACACCGGGGAGCTGTTTTTT
TRBD1	TRBV7-9	-	TRBJ2-7	CASSLVPGQGYEQYF	TGTGCCAGCAGCTTAGTGCCGGGACAGGGCTACGAGCAGTACTTC
-	TRBV5-1	-	TRBJ2-3	CASRMGPTDTQYF	TGCGCCAGCAGGATGGGGCCCACAGATACGCAGTATTTT
-	TRBV28	once	TRBJ1-3	CASTRQALSGNTIYF	TGTGCCAGCACACGACAGGCGCTCTCTGGAAACACCATATATTTT
TRBD2	TRBV5-8	-	TRBJ2-2	CASSFPASGGSITGELFF	TGTGCCAGCAGCTTTCCCGCTAGCGGGGGGTCGATCACCGGGGAGCTGTTTTTT
-	TRBV4-3	-	TRBJ2-1	CASSPQLQGGNEQFF	TGCGCCAGCAGCCCCCAATTACAGGGAGGGAATGAGCAGTTCTTC
TRBD2	TRBV30	-	TRBJ2-7	CAWSVRGGSGRAAYF	TGTGCCTGGAGTGTACGAGGTGGTAGCGGGAGGGCCGCTTACTTC
-	TRBV5-4	-	TRBJ2-5	CASSRDWAGGQETQYF	TGTGCCAGCAGCAGGGACTGGGCAGGGGGACAAGAGACCCAGTACTTC
-	TRBV10-3	-	TRBJ2-1	CAIGGGQSSYNEQFF	TGTGCCATCGGTGGCGGGCAAAGCTCCTACAATGAGCAGTTCTTC